Following are 31 T cell receptor beta chains from one sample sequenced in a study of blood T cell repertoires in COVID-19. The method was immunoSEQ multiplex PCR; TCRdb's version includes in-frame clones alone and lacks a portion of them. Among about 240,000 clones listed, about four fifths were seen once. The sample comprised peripheral blood. These TCRs come from a woman of 80 years or more with acute or convalescent COVID-19.

This clone was counted only a few times. The chain couples TRBV4-1 to TRBJ1-5; perhaps TRBD1 as D (6 bases). This CDR3 is built from 14 residues. CDR1 is MGHRA and CDR2 is YSYEKL in the germline V gene. The ends were cut back, 5 bases at V and 4 bases at J, with 12 bases in the middle. The CDR3 is CASSFEQGNQPQHF. For the CDR3, the DNA is TGCGCCAGCAGCTTCGAACAGGGAAATCAGCCCCAGCATTTT.

The chain employs TRBV28 and TRBJ1-1; weak D call: TRBD1 (6 bases). Germline values: CDR1 MDHEN, CDR2 SYDVKM. This CDR3 comprises 14 residues. Trimming removed 7 bases from V and 0 bases from J, with 12 bases in between. This chain's CDR3 is CASTPTGLNTEAFF. Written as DNA, the CDR3 is TGTGCCAGCACCCCGACAGGTTTGAACACTGAAGCTTTCTTT.

The genes are TRBV7-6 and TRBJ2-1, with TRBD2 matching 12 bases. Looked up from germline, CDR1 is SGHVS and CDR2 is FNYEAQ. This CDR3 is 15 amino acids long. The junction had 6 bases not matched to a gene; V was cut back by 4 bases and J by 8 bases. Here the CDR3 DNA reads TGTGCCAGCAGCTCCGGGACTAGCGGGTCGTATGAGCAGTTCTTC. It is translated as CASSSGTSGSYEQFF.

The chain uses TRBV5-1 and TRBJ2-1; TRBD1 agrees at 7 bases. This CDR3 is built from 18 residues. Germline trimming cut 3 bases from V and 0 bases from J; bases unmatched to any gene: 12. Germline CDR1 reads SGHRS; CDR2 reads YFSETQ. Written as DNA, the CDR3 is TGCGCCAGCAGCTCCTCGAATACAGGGGTCAGCTCCTACAATGAGCAGTTCTTC. Amino acid sequence: CASSSSNTGVSSYNEQFF.

This chain uses TRBV19 with TRBJ1-1, with TRBD1 as a possible D gene (6 bases). V lost 3 bases and J lost 3, with 11 bases in between. Per germline, CDR1 LNHDA and CDR2 SQIVND (reference sequence). The CDR3 consists of 14 residues. CDR3: CASSIARTDTEAFF. CDR3 in DNA: TGTGCCAGTAGTATTGCCAGGACAGACACTGAAGCTTTCTTT.

This chain links TRBV4-2 with TRBJ2-7, with D possibly TRBD2 on 6 matching bases. Germline lookup yields CDR1 LGHNA and CDR2 YNFKEQ. The CDR3 length is 15 residues. Trimming took 4 bases from V and 1 from J, leaving 14 bases between them. CDR3 coding DNA: TGTGCCAGCAGCCGAACCGGGGGAAATTCCTACGAGCAGTACTTC. It encodes CASSRTGGNSYEQYF.

The chain carries TRBV19 and TRBJ1-6, with 7 bases lining up with TRBD1. The germline CDR1 and CDR2 sequences are LNHDA and SQIVND (reference sequence). Germline trimming cut 8 bases from V and 4 bases from J; bases unmatched to any gene: 11. The CDR3 contains 16 residues. This chain's CDR3 is CASAGGTDIYNSPLHF. CDR3 DNA: TGTGCCAGTGCCGGAGGGACAGATATTTATAATTCACCCCTCCACTTT.

This rearrangement joins TRBV10-2 to TRBJ2-3, with 10 bases that match TRBD2. J was trimmed by 6 bases and V by 6 bases; bases with no gene match: 12. CDR1 is WSHSY, CDR2 SAAADI, per germline. This CDR3 is built from 16 residues. For the CDR3, the DNA is TGCGCCAGCAGCGACATAGCGGGGGGCAGGGGGGATACGCAGTATTTT. Residues: CASSDIAGGRGDTQYF.

This chain joins TRBV7-3 and TRBJ2-1; 9 bases align to TRBD1. Looked up from germline, CDR1 is SGHTA and CDR2 is FQGTGA. V lost 0 bases to trimming and J lost 9 bases; unmatched junction nucleotides: 6. CDR3 length equals 15 residues. The CDR3 protein is CASSLTTDRGGEQFF. The CDR3 bases are TGTGCCAGCAGCTTAACTACGGACAGGGGTGGTGAGCAGTTCTTC.

This chain links TRBV9 with TRBJ1-1; D is unclear. V dropped 0 bases and J dropped 2 bases, with 5 bases sitting between them. This CDR3 contains 13 residues. Germline V lookup: CDR1 SGDLS, CDR2 YYNGEE. The CDR3 coding sequence is TGTGCCAGCAGCGTAGCTTTAAACACTGAAGCTTTCTTT. This encodes CASSVALNTEAFF.

The chain joins TRBV19 to TRBJ2-3; 10 bases match TRBD2. This CDR3 comprises 18 residues. Germline V gives CDR1 LNHDA, CDR2 SQIVND (reference sequence). V was clipped by 5 bases and J by 2 bases; unmatched bases: 13. The CDR3 region has the DNA TGTGCCAGTAGTGCCCCAAGCGGGGGGGCCCTGAACACAGATACGCAGTATTTT. Its protein product is CASSAPSGGALNTDTQYF.

This chain links TRBV2 with TRBJ1-2; D is perhaps TRBD1 (5 bases). In germline, CDR1 is SNHLY, CDR2 FYNNEI. This CDR3 comprises 14 residues. The V end was cut by 3 bases, the J end by 4 bases, with 12 bases between. CDR3 sequence reads: CASSDKRGGYGYTF. In DNA form, the CDR3 reads TGTGCCAGCAGTGATAAAAGGGGCGGCTATGGCTACACCTTC.

This sequence joins TRBV18 and TRBJ1-2; possibly TRBD1 for D (5 bases). The CDR3 has 14 amino acids. Trimming removed 2 bases from V and 2 bases from J, with 9 bases in between. In germline, CDR1 is KGHSH, CDR2 LQKENI. CDR3 loop: CASSPTGGNYGYTF. Here the CDR3 DNA reads TGTGCCAGCTCACCAACGGGGGGAAACTATGGCTACACCTTC.

This chain joins TRBV6-5 and TRBJ2-5; 9 bases are shared with TRBD1. V shed 7 bases and J 14 bases; nucleotides not matched to a gene: 8. The CDR3 is made up of 11 amino acids. Germline loops: CDR1 MNHEY, CDR2 SVGAGI. The CDR3: CASTRDRVCYF. The DNA for the CDR3 is TGTGCCAGCACCAGGGACAGGGTGTGTTACTTC.

V is TRBV28 and J is TRBJ2-7, with 7 bases lining up with TRBD2. Germline CDR1 MDHEN, CDR2 SYDVKM. The CDR3 is made up of 15 amino acids. With V trimmed by 7 bases and J by 1 base, 10 bases remained unmatched. The CDR3 DNA is TGTGCCAGCACCACCCCCGGACTAGGGTCCTACGAGCAGTACTTC. It yields the protein CASTTPGLGSYEQYF.

The chain is built from TRBV7-9 and TRBJ1-1, with 7 bases aligning to TRBD1. The CDR3 contains 13 residues. The V gene end was trimmed by 6 bases and the J gene end by 6 bases; junction bases not matched to a gene: 7. In germline, CDR1 is SEHNR, CDR2 FQNEAQ (reference sequence). The CDR3 DNA sequence: TGTGCCAGCAGTCTTGACAGGGTCTCTGAAGCTTTCTTT. It yields the protein CASSLDRVSEAFF.

The chain has TRBV28 and TRBJ1-6, with TRBD1 identical over 8 bases. This CDR3 region has 15 residues. The J segment lost 3 bases and the V segment lost 6 bases, leaving 4 bases of the junction unmatched. The germline CDR1 and CDR2 sequences are MDHEN and SYDVKM. CDR3: CASRPGTGYNSPLHF. CDR3 DNA sequence: TGTGCCAGCAGACCCGGGACAGGCTATAATTCACCCCTCCACTTT.

This clone was detected once. J is TRBJ2-2 and V is TRBV27; perhaps TRBD2 as D (5 bases). The germline CDR1 and CDR2 sequences are MNHEY and SMNVEV (reference sequence). V dropped 4 bases and J dropped 5 bases, with 11 bases sitting between them. CDR3 length: 14 amino acids. This chain's CDR3 is CASSSGVRTGELFF. CDR3 DNA: TGTGCCAGCAGTTCCGGGGTCAGGACCGGGGAGCTGTTTTTT.

This rearrangement joins TRBV19 to TRBJ1-4; no reliable D call. V was clipped by 6 bases and J by 8 bases, with 10 bases between them. Germline CDR1 and CDR2: LNHDA and SQIVND (reference sequence). The CDR3 length is 12 residues. CDR3 sequence reads: CASSPGPEKLFF. The CDR3 DNA is TGTGCCAGTAGCCCTGGGCCCGAAAAACTGTTTTTT.

The rearrangement uses TRBV6-6 and TRBJ2-7; 10 bases agree with TRBD1. With V trimmed by 7 bases and J by 1 base, 10 bases remained unmatched. The CDR3 totals 16 residues. The germline gives CDR1 MNHNY, CDR2 SVGAGI (reference sequence). The CDR3, as DNA: TGTGCCAGCACCAATGGGAGGACAGGGGGTTCCTACGAGCAGTACTTC. The encoded protein is CASTNGRTGGSYEQYF.

The genes are TRBV7-9 and TRBJ2-2; TRBD1 is a possible D gene (6 bases). CDR1 is SEHNR and CDR2 is FQNEAQ in the germline V gene (reference sequence). The CDR3 consists of 15 residues. Trimming took 5 bases from V and 4 from J, leaving 14 bases between them. CDR3 bases: TGTGCCAGCAGCCCTCGTTGGGGGCCCACCGGGGAGCTGTTTTTT. It codes for CASSPRWGPTGELFF.

The chain carries TRBV25-1 and TRBJ1-2; TRBD1 agrees at 7 bases. This CDR3 has 12 amino acids. Germline V gene data show CDR1 as MGHDK and CDR2 as SYGVNS. With 7 bases clipped from V and 8 bases from J, the junction kept 7 bases outside the gene matches. Written as DNA, the CDR3 is TGTGCCAGCACTTACAGGGGTGGAGGCTACACCTTC. This sequence encodes CASTYRGGGYTF.

The chain recombines TRBV18 with TRBJ2-7; TRBD1 is a possible D gene (6 bases). CDR1 KGHSH and CDR2 LQKENI come from the germline V gene. The CDR3 has 13 residues. Trimming removed 6 bases from V and 4 bases from J, with 13 bases in between. In DNA form, the CDR3 reads TGTGCCAGCTCCCGGGACACTAATTACGAGCAGTACTTC. Its translation is CASSRDTNYEQYF.

The V gene is TRBV5-4, the J gene TRBJ1-2, with 8 bases identical to TRBD1. Germline V lookup: CDR1 SGHNT, CDR2 YYREEE (reference sequence). The CDR3 loop spans 15 amino acids. Trimming cost V 4 bases and J 4 bases; bases outside gene matches: 9. CDR3 DNA: TGTGCCAGCAGCACCAGACAGGGGCATGGCTATGGCTACACCTTC. Encoded protein: CASSTRQGHGYGYTF.

This clone was seen a single time. The J gene is TRBJ2-2, the V gene TRBV18, with 7 bases that match TRBD1. Germline assignment: CDR1 KGHSH and CDR2 LQKENI. Trimming cost V 6 bases and J 3 bases; bases outside gene matches: 7. This CDR3 contains 15 residues. The DNA of the CDR3 is TGTGCCAGCTCCCTCCGGGACAGAGACACCGGGGAGCTGTTTTTT. Its protein product is CASSLRDRDTGELFF.

The CDR3 here is CASSPVTEGTYGYTF. CDR3 bases: TGTGCCAGCTCACCGGTCACAGAGGGTACTTATGGCTACACCTTC. This chain joins TRBV18 and TRBJ1-2; D uncertain. Per the germline V gene, CDR1 is KGHSH and CDR2 is LQKENI. Between the trimmed V and J ends, which lost 3 bases and 5 bases, there was a span of 16 bases. This CDR3 has 15 amino acids.

There are a few counts of this clone. This chain links TRBV5-1 with TRBJ2-1; TRBD1 is a possible D gene (5 bases). Germline lookup yields CDR1 SGHRS and CDR2 YFSETQ. V was clipped by 2 bases and J by 3 bases, with 9 bases between them. The CDR3 has 14 residues. This chain's CDR3 is CASSFDSNYNEQFF. The DNA for the CDR3 is TGCGCCAGCAGCTTTGACAGCAACTACAATGAGCAGTTCTTC.

This clone was counted between two and nine times. This rearrangement joins TRBV9 to TRBJ1-2, with unresolved D. The V end was cut by 1 base, the J end by 3 bases, with 7 bases between. CDR3 length: 13 amino acids. The germline gives CDR1 SGDLS, CDR2 YYNGEE. CDR3 loop: CASSVTVDYGYTF. The CDR3 nucleotides are TGTGCCAGCAGCGTAACTGTAGACTATGGCTACACCTTC.

V and J are TRBV4-2 and TRBJ2-1; TRBD1 agrees at 8 bases. This CDR3 has 15 amino acids. The V gene end was trimmed by 3 bases and the J gene end by 9 bases; junction bases not matched to a gene: 10. Germline values: CDR1 LGHNA, CDR2 YNFKEQ. In DNA, the CDR3 is TGTGCCAGCAGCCAGAAACGTACAGGGGGGACTGAGCAGTTCTTC. Translated: CASSQKRTGGTEQFF.

This rearrangement joins TRBV5-5 to TRBJ1-3; perhaps TRBD1 as D (5 bases). The CDR3 length is 16 residues. V dropped 4 bases and J dropped 0 bases, with 14 bases sitting between them. Germline V gene data show CDR1 as SGHKS and CDR2 as YYEKEE (reference sequence). The CDR3 reads CASSPGGVDSGNTIYF. DNA of the CDR3: TGTGCCAGCAGCCCCGGGGGGGTTGACTCTGGAAACACCATATATTTT.

This clone appeared once. This chain connects TRBV5-1 to TRBJ2-2, with TRBD1 identical over 7 bases. The CDR3 sequence is 15 residues long. The V gene's germline CDR1 is SGHRS and CDR2 YFSETQ. Germline trimming cut 7 bases from V and 1 base from J; bases unmatched to any gene: 7. The chain's CDR3 is CASGPGTENTGELFF. The CDR3 coding sequence is TGCGCCAGCGGGCCCGGGACAGAGAACACCGGGGAGCTGTTTTTT.